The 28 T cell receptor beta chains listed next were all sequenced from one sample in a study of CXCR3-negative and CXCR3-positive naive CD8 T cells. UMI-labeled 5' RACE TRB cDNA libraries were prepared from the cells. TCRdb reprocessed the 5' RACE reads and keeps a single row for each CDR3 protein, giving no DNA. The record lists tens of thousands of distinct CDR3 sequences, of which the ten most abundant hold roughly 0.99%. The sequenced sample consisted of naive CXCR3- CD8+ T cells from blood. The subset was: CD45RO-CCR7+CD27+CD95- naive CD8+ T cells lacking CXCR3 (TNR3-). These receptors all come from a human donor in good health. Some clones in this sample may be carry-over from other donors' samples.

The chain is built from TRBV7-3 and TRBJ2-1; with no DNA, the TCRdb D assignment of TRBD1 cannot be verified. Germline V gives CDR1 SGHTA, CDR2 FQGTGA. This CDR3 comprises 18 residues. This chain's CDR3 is CASSQTGSIASSYNEQFF.

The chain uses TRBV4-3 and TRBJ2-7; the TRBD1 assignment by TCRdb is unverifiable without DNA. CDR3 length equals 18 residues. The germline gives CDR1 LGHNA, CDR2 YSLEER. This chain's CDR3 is CASSQDDQDRGLIYEQYF.

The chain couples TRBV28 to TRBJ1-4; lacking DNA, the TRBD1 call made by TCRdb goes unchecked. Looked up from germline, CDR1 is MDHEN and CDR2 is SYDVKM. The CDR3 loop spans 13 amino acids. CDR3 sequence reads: CASRDRPNEKLFF.

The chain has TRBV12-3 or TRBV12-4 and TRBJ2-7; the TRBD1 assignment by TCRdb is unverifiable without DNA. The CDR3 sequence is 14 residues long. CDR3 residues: CASSPSGGRYEQYF.

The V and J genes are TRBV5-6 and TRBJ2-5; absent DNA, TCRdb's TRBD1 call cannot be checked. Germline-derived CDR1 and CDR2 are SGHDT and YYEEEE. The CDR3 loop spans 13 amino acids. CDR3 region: CASGDRWQETQYF.

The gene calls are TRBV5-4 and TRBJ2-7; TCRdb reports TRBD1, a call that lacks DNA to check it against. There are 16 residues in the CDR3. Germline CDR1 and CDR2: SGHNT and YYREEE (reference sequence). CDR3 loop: CASSLLAGTWVGEQYF. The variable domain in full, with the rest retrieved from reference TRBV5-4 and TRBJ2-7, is ETGVTQSPTHLIKTRGQQVTLRCSSQSGHNTVSWYQQALGQGPQFIFQYYREEENGRGNFPPRFSGLQFPNYSSELNVNALELDDSALYLCASSLLAGTWVGEQYFGPGTRLTVT.

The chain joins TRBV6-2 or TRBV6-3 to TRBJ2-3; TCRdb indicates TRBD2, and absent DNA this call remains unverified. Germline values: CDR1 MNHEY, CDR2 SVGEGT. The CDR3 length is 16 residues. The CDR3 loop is CASSYSTSGVRDTQYF.

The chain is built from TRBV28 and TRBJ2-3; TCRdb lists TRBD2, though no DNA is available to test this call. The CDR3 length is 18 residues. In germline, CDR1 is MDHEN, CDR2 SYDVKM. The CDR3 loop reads CASNYDSYSGSSTDTQYF.

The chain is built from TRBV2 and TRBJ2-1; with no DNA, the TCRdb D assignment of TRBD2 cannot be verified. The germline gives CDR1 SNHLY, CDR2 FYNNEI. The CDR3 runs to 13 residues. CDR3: CASSEENSDEQFF.

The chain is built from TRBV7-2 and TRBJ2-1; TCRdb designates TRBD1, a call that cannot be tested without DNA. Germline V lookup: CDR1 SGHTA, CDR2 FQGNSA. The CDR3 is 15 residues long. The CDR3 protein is CASSLGTWGNDEQFF.

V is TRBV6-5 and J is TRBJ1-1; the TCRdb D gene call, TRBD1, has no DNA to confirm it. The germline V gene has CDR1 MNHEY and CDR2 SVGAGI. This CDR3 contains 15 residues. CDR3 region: CASSYGTEMNTEAFF.

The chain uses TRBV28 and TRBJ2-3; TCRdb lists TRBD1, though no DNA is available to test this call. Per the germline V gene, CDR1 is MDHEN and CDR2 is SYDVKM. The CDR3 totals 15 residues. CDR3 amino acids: CASSPLRDREDTQYF.

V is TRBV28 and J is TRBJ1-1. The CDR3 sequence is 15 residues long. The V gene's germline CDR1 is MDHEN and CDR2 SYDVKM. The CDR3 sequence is CASSLRGSPNTEAFF.

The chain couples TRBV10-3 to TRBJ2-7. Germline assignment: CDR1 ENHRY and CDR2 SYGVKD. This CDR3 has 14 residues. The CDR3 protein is CAISEGKLSYEQYF.

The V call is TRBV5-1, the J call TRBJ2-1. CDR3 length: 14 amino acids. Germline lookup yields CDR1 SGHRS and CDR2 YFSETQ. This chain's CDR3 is CASSPGDGYNEQFF. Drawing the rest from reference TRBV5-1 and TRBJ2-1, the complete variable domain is KAGVTQTPRYLIKTRGQQVTLSCSPISGHRSVSWYQQTPGQGLQFLFEYFSETQRNKGNFPGRFSGRQFSNSRSEMNVSTLELGDSALYLCASSPGDGYNEQFFGPGTRLTVL.

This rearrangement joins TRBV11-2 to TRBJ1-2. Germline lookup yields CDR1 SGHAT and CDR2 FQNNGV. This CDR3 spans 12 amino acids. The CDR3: CASSFFTAGYTF.

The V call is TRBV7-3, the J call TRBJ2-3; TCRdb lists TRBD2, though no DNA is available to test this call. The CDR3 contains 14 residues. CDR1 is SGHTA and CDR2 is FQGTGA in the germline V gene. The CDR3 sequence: CASSILAGSDTLYF. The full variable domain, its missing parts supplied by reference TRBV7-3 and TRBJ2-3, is GAGVSQTPSNKVTEKGKYVELRCDPISGHTALYWYRQSLGQGPEFLIYFQGTGAADDSGLPNDRFFAVRPEGSVSTLKIQRTERGDSAVYLCASSILAGSDTLYFGPGTRLTVL.

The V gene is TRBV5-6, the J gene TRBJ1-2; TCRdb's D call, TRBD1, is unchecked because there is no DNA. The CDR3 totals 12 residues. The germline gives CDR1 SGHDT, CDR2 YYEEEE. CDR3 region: CASSLGGIGYTF.

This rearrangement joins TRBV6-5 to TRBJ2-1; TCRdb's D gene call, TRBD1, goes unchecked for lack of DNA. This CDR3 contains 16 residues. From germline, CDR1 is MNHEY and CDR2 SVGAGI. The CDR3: CASRPGRSGTGNEQFF.

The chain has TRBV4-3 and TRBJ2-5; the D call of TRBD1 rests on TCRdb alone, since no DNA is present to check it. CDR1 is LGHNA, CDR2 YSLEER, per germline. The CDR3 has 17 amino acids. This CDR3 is CASSQDFPVLPAETQYF.

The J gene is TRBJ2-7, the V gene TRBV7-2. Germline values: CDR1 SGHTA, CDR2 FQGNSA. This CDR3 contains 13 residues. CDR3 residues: CASSLGNAYEQYF.

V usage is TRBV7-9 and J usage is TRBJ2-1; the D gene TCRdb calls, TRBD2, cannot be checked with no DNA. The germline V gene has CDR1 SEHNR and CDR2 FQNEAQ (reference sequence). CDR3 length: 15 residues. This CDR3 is CASSSGTSGSLEQFF.

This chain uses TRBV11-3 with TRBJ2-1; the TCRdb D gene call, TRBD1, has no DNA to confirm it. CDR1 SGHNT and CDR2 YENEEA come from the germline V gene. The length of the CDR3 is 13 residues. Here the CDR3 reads CASSFGTANEQLF.

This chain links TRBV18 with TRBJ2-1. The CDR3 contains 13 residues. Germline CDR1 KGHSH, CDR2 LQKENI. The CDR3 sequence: CASWSGVYNEQFF.

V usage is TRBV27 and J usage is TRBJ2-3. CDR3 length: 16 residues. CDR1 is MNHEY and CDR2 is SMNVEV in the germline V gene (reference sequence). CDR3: CASSLTAWKSTDTQYF.

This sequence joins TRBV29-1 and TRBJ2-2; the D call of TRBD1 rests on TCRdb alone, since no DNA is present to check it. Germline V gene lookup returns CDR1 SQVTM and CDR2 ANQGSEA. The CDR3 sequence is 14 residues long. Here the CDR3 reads CSVEARGNTGELFF.

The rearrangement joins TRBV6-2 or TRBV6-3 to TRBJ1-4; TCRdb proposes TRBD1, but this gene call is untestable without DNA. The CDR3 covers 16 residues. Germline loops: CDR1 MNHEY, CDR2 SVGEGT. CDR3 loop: CASSYFIPSTNEKLFF.

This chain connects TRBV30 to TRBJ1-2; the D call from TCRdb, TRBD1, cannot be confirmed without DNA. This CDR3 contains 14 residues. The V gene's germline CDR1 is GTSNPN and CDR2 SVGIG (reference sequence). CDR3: CAWTPTGRSYGYTF.